The 8 T cell receptor beta chains in this list originate from one sample, sequenced in a study of Ad26.COV2.S vaccination and SARS-CoV-2 variants. Method: immunoSEQ multiplex PCR; TCRdb's copy keeps in-frame clones and lacks some. The sample includes just over 350,000 clones, just over 90% of them seen just once. The input for sequencing was peripheral blood, taken after recovery from COVID-19. Receptors were obtained from a human donor who had recovered from COVID-19.

The chain has TRBV19 and TRBJ1-1; 8 nucleotides match TRBD1. J lost 1 base, V lost 1 base, and 11 bases had no gene match. CDR1 and CDR2 from the germline V gene are LNHDA and SQIVND (reference sequence). CDR3 length: 18 residues. Written as DNA, the CDR3 is TGTGCCAGTAGTATAGGGCCCGTTCTGACAGGGGCGAACACTGAAGCTTTCTTT. Its translation: CASSIGPVLTGANTEAFF.

The chain recombines TRBV5-6 with TRBJ1-1; a possible D gene is TRBD1 (6 bases). This CDR3 has 13 amino acids. The V end was cut by 0 bases, the J end by 7 bases, with 10 bases between. The germline CDR1 and CDR2 sequences are SGHDT and YYEEEE. CDR3 in amino acids: CASSLVTGGEAFF. Here the CDR3 DNA reads TGTGCCAGCAGCTTGGTGACAGGCGGTGAAGCTTTCTTT.

This clone was detected only a few times. V and J are TRBV5-1 and TRBJ2-1, with a weak D call TRBD2 (5 bases). Germline loops: CDR1 SGHRS, CDR2 YFSETQ. Trimming pared 7 bases from V and 9 bases from J, leaving 8 bases between. This CDR3 has 10 residues. CDR3 DNA sequence: TGCGCCAGCGGAGGTGGTGAGCAGTTCTTC. It encodes CASGGGEQFF.

This clone has only a few counts. V gene TRBV5-5 combines with J gene TRBJ2-2, with unresolved D. Germline V lookup: CDR1 SGHKS, CDR2 YYEKEE (reference sequence). The CDR3 has 13 amino acids. With 2 bases removed from V and 6 bases from J, the gap between germline ends came to 8 bases. The CDR3 loop reads CASSLQLPGELFF. The CDR3 region has the DNA TGTGCCAGCAGCTTACAATTACCCGGGGAGCTGTTTTTT.

The V and J genes are TRBV7-2 and TRBJ2-6; no reliable D call. Per germline, CDR1 SGHTA and CDR2 FQGNSA. V was cut by 1 base and J by 0 bases, with 4 bases left in between. The CDR3 is 15 amino acids. The CDR3: CASSLDSSGANVLTF. As DNA, the CDR3 is TGTGCCAGCAGCTTAGACAGCTCTGGGGCCAACGTCCTGACTTTC.

The chain links TRBV5-1 to TRBJ2-5, with D possibly TRBD1 on 6 matching bases. V was cut by 0 bases and J by 4 bases, with 10 bases left in between. Germline CDR1 reads SGHRS; CDR2 reads YFSETQ. The CDR3 totals 14 residues. The CDR3: CASSLDRAAETQYF. The CDR3 nucleotides read TGCGCCAGCAGCTTGGACAGGGCGGCAGAGACCCAGTACTTC.

This clone has just one count. The gene calls are TRBV6-2 or TRBV6-3 and TRBJ1-2, with no clear D. CDR3 length equals 13 residues. CDR1 MNHEY and CDR2 SVGEGT come from the germline V gene. V lost 2 bases and J lost 4, with 8 bases in between. As DNA, the CDR3 is TGTGCCAGCAGTTACGGGGTTGGCTATGGCTACACCTTC. Translation: CASSYGVGYGYTF.

On this clone: Other DNA sequences from this sample encode an identical CDR3 as well. The rearrangement uses TRBV20-1 and TRBJ1-1; D unclear. The CDR3 extends over 11 amino acids. The germline V gene encodes CDR1 DFQATT and CDR2 SNEGSKA (reference sequence). V lost 6 bases and J 7 bases, leaving 12 bases between the germline ends. The CDR3 here is CSARRTDEAFF. The CDR3 DNA reads TGCAGTGCGCGGCGAACAGATGAAGCTTTCTTT.